Below, 27 T cell receptor beta chains from the same sample are listed, as sequenced in a study of blood T cell repertoires in COVID-19. Method: immunoSEQ multiplex PCR; TCRdb's copy keeps in-frame clones and lacks some. Among fewer than 300,000 clones listed, nearly 90% were seen once. The sequencing sample was made of peripheral blood. The receptors originated from a woman aged 30 to 39 with acute or convalescent COVID-19.

The chain combines TRBV7-2 with TRBJ2-7; 16 bases are shared with TRBD2. Germline CDR1 is SGHTA and CDR2 is FQGNSA. This CDR3 has 17 amino acids. V dropped 5 bases and J dropped 3; count of bases not matched to a gene: 7. The CDR3, as DNA: TGTGCCAGCAGCGAGGGACTAGCGGGAGGGCTCGACTACGAGCAGTACTTC. This encodes CASSEGLAGGLDYEQYF.

The V call is TRBV14, the J call TRBJ2-5; TRBD1 might be the D (5 bases). Trimming shortened V by 2 bases and J by 1 base, and 14 bases separated the two germline ends. The CDR3 spans 16 residues. From germline, CDR1 is SGHDN and CDR2 FVKESK. As DNA, the CDR3 is TGTGCCAGCAGCCAATCGTCGGCCACAGGCCAAGAGACCCAGTACTTC. Its translation is CASSQSSATGQETQYF.

V gene TRBV29-1 combines with J gene TRBJ2-1, with a possible D match to TRBD2 (5 bases). This CDR3 region has 14 residues. Trimming pared 3 bases from V and 2 bases from J, leaving 11 bases between. Germline-derived CDR1 and CDR2 are SQVTM and ANQGSEA. DNA of the CDR3: TGCAGCGTTGATCGGACTCCAACCTACAATGAGCAGTTCTTC. Encoded protein: CSVDRTPTYNEQFF.

This clone has a single count. The chain has TRBV3-1 (or the pseudogene TRBV3-2) and TRBJ2-1; D uncertain. V lost 0 bases, J lost 0 bases, and 6 bases lay in between. CDR3 length: 15 residues. CDR1 and CDR2 (germline): LGHDT, YNNKEL (reference sequence). Here the CDR3 DNA reads TGTGCCAGCAGCCAAGAATCAGGCTCCTACAATGAGCAGTTCTTC. It translates to CASSQESGSYNEQFF.

This rearrangement joins TRBV29-1 to TRBJ1-1; D is undetermined. This CDR3 contains 13 residues. Germline CDR1 is SQVTM and CDR2 is ANQGSEA. V shed 4 bases and J shed 4 bases, with 13 bases lying between them. CDR3 nucleotide sequence: TGCAGCGTTGGGGAGGGTAGTCGCACTGAAGCTTTCTTT. Protein product: CSVGEGSRTEAFF. Complete variable domain (other parts from reference TRBV29-1 and TRBJ1-1): SAVISQKPSRDICQRGTSLTIQCQVDSQVTMMFWYRQQPGQSLTLIATANQGSEATYESGFVIDKFPISRPNLTFSTLTVSNMSPEDSSIYLCSVGEGSRTEAFFGQGTRLTVV.

The J gene is TRBJ2-5, the V gene TRBV10-3; the match to TRBD2 covers 8 bases. The CDR3 runs 16 residues. Losses at the gene ends were 3 bases for V and 5 bases for J; bases not matched to a gene: 11. Germline CDR1 reads ENHRY; CDR2 reads SYGVKD. The chain's CDR3 is CAISDHLAGLKETQYF. The CDR3 region has the DNA TGTGCCATCAGTGATCATCTAGCGGGTCTTAAGGAGACCCAGTACTTC.

The chain is built from TRBV19 and TRBJ1-4, with TRBD1 matching 9 bases. V shed 5 bases and J 8 bases; nucleotides not matched to a gene: 6. Looked up from germline, CDR1 is LNHDA and CDR2 is SQIVND (reference sequence). There are 14 residues in the CDR3. For the CDR3, the DNA is TGTGCCAGTAGTGACCTAGGACAGGGGGAAAAACTGTTTTTT. Translation: CASSDLGQGEKLFF. Looking up the rest from reference TRBV19 and TRBJ1-4 gives the full variable domain: DGGITQSPKYLFRKEGQNVTLSCEQNLNHDAMYWYRQDPGQGLRLIYYSQIVNDFQKGDIAEGYSVSREKKESFPLTVTSAQKNPTAFYLCASSDLGQGEKLFFGSGTQLSVL.

V is TRBV7-8 and J is TRBJ2-3; 9 bases agree with TRBD2. The CDR3 totals 15 residues. Per the germline V gene, CDR1 is SGHVS and CDR2 is FQNEAQ. Unmatched junction bases numbered 1, after V lost 3 bases and J lost 0 bases. CDR3 sequence reads: CASSLAGGSTDTQYF. In nucleotides, the CDR3 is TGTGCCAGCAGCTTGGCGGGAGGGAGCACAGATACGCAGTATTTT.

V usage is TRBV29-1 and J usage is TRBJ1-1; D unclear. This CDR3 is built from 13 residues. CDR1 and CDR2 from the germline V gene are SQVTM and ANQGSEA. Trimming took 6 bases from V and 5 from J, leaving 16 bases between them. CDR3 coding DNA: TGCAGCGTAGCAAGCTCCGTCATGACTGAAGCTTTCTTT. This translates into CSVASSVMTEAFF.

In this sample, this clone turned up once. The chain carries TRBV18 and TRBJ2-5, with D possibly being TRBD1 (6 bases). The V gene's germline CDR1 is KGHSH and CDR2 LQKENI. The CDR3 loop spans 13 amino acids. V was shortened by 6 bases and J by 3 bases, with 11 bases between the two germline ends. CDR3 bases: TGTGCCAGCTCGAGGACAGACAAAGAGACCCAGTACTTC. Encoded protein: CASSRTDKETQYF.

The rearrangement joins TRBV30 to TRBJ2-7, with 10 positions matching TRBD2. V was clipped by 0 bases and J by 0 bases; unmatched bases: 5. In germline, CDR1 is GTSNPN, CDR2 SVGIG (reference sequence). CDR3 length: 16 residues. CDR3 sequence: CAWSVPGLAASYEQYF. DNA of the CDR3: TGTGCCTGGAGTGTCCCAGGACTAGCGGCCTCCTACGAGCAGTACTTC.

A single count supports this clone. The chain couples TRBV6-2 or TRBV6-3 to TRBJ2-7, with 9 bases aligning to TRBD2. This CDR3 comprises 15 residues. With 4 bases clipped from V and 2 bases from J, the junction kept 6 bases outside the gene matches. Looked up from germline, CDR1 is MNHEY and CDR2 is SVGEGT. The CDR3 nucleotides read TGTGCCAGCAGTTCCCACGCGGGAGGGCCCTACGAGCAGTACTTC. Translating it yields CASSSHAGGPYEQYF.

V and J are TRBV6-5 and TRBJ1-1; tentatively, D is TRBD1 (5 bases). Germline CDR1 and CDR2: MNHEY and SVGAGI. The CDR3 totals 14 residues. Trimming removed 0 bases from V and 11 bases from J, with 16 bases in between. The CDR3 protein is CASSYSSLRKGAFF. For the CDR3, the DNA is TGTGCCAGCAGTTACTCTAGCCTGCGGAAGGGGGCTTTCTTT.

The chain carries TRBV6-5 and TRBJ2-3, with 11 bases matching TRBD1. Looked up from germline, CDR1 is MNHEY and CDR2 is SVGAGI. The CDR3 has 14 residues. Trimming cost V 6 bases and J 5 bases; bases outside gene matches: 4. CDR3: CASRDRGREDTQYF. The CDR3, as DNA: TGTGCCAGCAGGGACAGGGGGCGAGAAGATACGCAGTATTTT.

V usage is TRBV19 and J usage is TRBJ1-6, with D perhaps matching TRBD1 (6 bases). The CDR3 is made up of 13 amino acids. V lost 10 bases, J lost 3 bases, and 10 bases lay in between. Germline CDR1 and CDR2: LNHDA and SQIVND (reference sequence). CDR3 bases: TGTGCCACCAGGACAGACTATAATTCACCCCTCCACTTT. Amino acid sequence: CATRTDYNSPLHF.

The chain employs TRBV10-3 and TRBJ1-1; 7 bases line up with TRBD1. V was clipped by 6 bases and J by 5 bases; unmatched bases: 6. From germline, CDR1 is ENHRY and CDR2 SYGVKD. The CDR3 is 13 amino acids. Here the CDR3 DNA reads TGTGCCATCAGGGGGACAGATCGGACTGAAGCTTTCTTT. This gives the protein CAIRGTDRTEAFF.

V usage is TRBV10-3 and J usage is TRBJ1-1; tentative D call: TRBD1 (6 bases). The V end was cut by 10 bases, the J end by 2 bases, with 14 bases between. Germline CDR1 ENHRY, CDR2 SYGVKD. The CDR3 loop spans 13 amino acids. The CDR3 is CATRSGGNTEAFF. The CDR3 nucleotides are TGTGCCACCAGGTCGGGGGGCAACACTGAAGCTTTCTTT.

The chain joins TRBV7-2 to TRBJ1-2; D gene unclear. With 1 base removed from V and 2 bases from J, the gap between germline ends came to 8 bases. Per germline, CDR1 SGHTA and CDR2 FQGNSA. This CDR3 region has 14 residues. The CDR3 loop is CASSLVPQNYGYTF. CDR3 nucleotides: TGTGCCAGCAGCTTAGTACCACAGAACTATGGCTACACCTTC.

The chain links TRBV25-1 to TRBJ2-1; a weak D match, TRBD2 (7 bases). Trimming took 4 bases from V and 3 from J, leaving 19 bases between them. The CDR3 runs to 17 residues. Germline V gene data show CDR1 as MGHDK and CDR2 as SYGVNS. This CDR3 is CASSAGASGLSYNEQFF. The CDR3 bases are TGTGCCAGCAGTGCGGGGGCTAGCGGATTGAGCTACAATGAGCAGTTCTTC.

The rearrangement joins TRBV12-3 or TRBV12-4 to TRBJ2-7; possible D gene TRBD1, 5 bases. The V gene lost 6 bases and the J gene lost 5 bases, with 11 bases spanning the gap. This CDR3 is 12 amino acids long. The CDR3 coding sequence is TGTGCCAGCAGGGAGACAGTTCACGAGCAGTACTTC. This encodes CASRETVHEQYF.

This chain uses TRBV7-8 with TRBJ2-1; 7 bases fit TRBD2. Germline CDR1 and CDR2: SGHVS and FQNEAQ. Trimming took 0 bases from V and 8 from J; bases not matched to a gene: 4. This CDR3 comprises 14 residues. The CDR3 DNA reads TGTGCCAGCAGCTTAGCGCCCACTAGCGATGAGCAGTTCTTC. Translated, it gives CASSLAPTSDEQFF.

The CDR3 DNA follows: TGCGCCAGCAGCCTGGGACAGGGTCCCTACGAGCAGTACTTC. Translating gives CASSLGQGPYEQYF. V and J are TRBV4-3 and TRBJ2-7, with 9 bases matching TRBD1. The germline V gene has CDR1 LGHNA and CDR2 YSLEER. V lost 4 bases to trimming and J lost 2 bases; unmatched junction nucleotides: 3. This CDR3 spans 14 amino acids.

Concerning this clone itself: Other DNA sequences in the sample encode the same CDR3. This chain connects TRBV6-5 to TRBJ1-1; D uncertain. V was cut by 2 bases and J by 1 base, with 5 bases left in between. Germline V gives CDR1 MNHEY, CDR2 SVGAGI. The CDR3 sequence is 13 residues long. CDR3 DNA sequence: TGTGCCAGCAGTTACAATCGGAACACTGAAGCTTTCTTT. Amino acid sequence: CASSYNRNTEAFF.

This clone occurred a few times. This chain uses TRBV19 with TRBJ1-6; D perhaps matches TRBD1 (5 bases). V lost 6 bases and J 9 bases, leaving 9 bases between the germline ends. Germline CDR1 reads LNHDA; CDR2 reads SQIVND (reference sequence). This CDR3 has 12 residues. CDR3 in amino acids: CASSLGGSPLHF. The CDR3 region has the DNA TGTGCCAGTAGCCTCGGGGGTTCACCCCTCCACTTT.

This clone was seen only a few times. This chain uses TRBV5-4 with TRBJ2-7, with TRBD1 matching 9 bases. The V and J ends lost 4 bases and 1 base, in that order; junction bases with no gene match: 6. CDR1 and CDR2 from the germline V gene are SGHNT and YYREEE (reference sequence). The CDR3 loop spans 15 amino acids. In nucleotides, the CDR3 is TGTGCCAGCAGCCACCGGGACAGGGCATCCTACGAGCAGTACTTC. Amino acids: CASSHRDRASYEQYF.

CDR3 sequence: CASSPLTGGPSEKNIQYF. The CDR3 region has the DNA TGTGCCAGCAGCCCCCTGACAGGGGGCCCCTCAGAAAAAAACATTCAGTACTTC. This chain uses TRBV27 with TRBJ2-4; 10 bases fit TRBD1. Trimming took 6 bases from V and 4 from J; bases not matched to a gene: 15. Germline CDR1 reads MNHEY; CDR2 reads SMNVEV (reference sequence). This CDR3 contains 18 residues.

This chain joins TRBV11-3 and TRBJ1-1; TRBD1 agrees at 9 bases. The CDR3 has 15 amino acids. Trimming cost V 5 bases and J 0 bases; bases outside gene matches: 4. The germline V gene has CDR1 SGHNT and CDR2 YENEEA. The CDR3 reads CASSPGQGMNTEAFF. Here the CDR3 DNA reads TGTGCCAGCAGCCCGGGACAGGGCATGAACACTGAAGCTTTCTTT.